This T cell receptor (beta chain) comes out of a study of T cells in localized non-small cell lung cancer. This clone was observed a handful of times. Its antigen is not known. Notes on the study in general: Greater T cell density in blood accompanied longer overall survival. For the top 100 tumor clones, a median about 62 also appeared in adjacent lung.

TCRdb's table, derived via immunoSEQ multiplex PCR, lists solely in-frame clones and lacks some. The sample holds some 1,600 clones, approximately 19% seen once. Per germline, CDR1 SGHNT and CDR2 YENEEA. Trimming cost V 0 bases and J 7 bases, with 18 bases left between them. The CDR3 has 16 residues. The TCR comes from a woman aged 40-69 years with stage I lung adenocarcinoma. The sample was lung tumor tissue, taken before any cancer treatment. J is TRBJ1-2 and V is TRBV11-3, with D possibly TRBD1 on 5 matching bases. The CDR3 protein is CASSLEGQAVTGGYTF. As DNA, the CDR3 is TGTGCCAGCAGCTTAGAGGGGCAGGCCGTAACGGGTGGCTACACCTTC. The entire variable domain, with the rest obtained from reference TRBV11-3 and TRBJ1-2, is as follows: EAGVVQSPRYKIIEKKQPVAFWCNPISGHNTLYWYLQNLGQGPELLIRYENEEAVDDSQLPKDRFSAERLKGVDSTLKIQPAELGDSAVYLCASSLEGQAVTGGYTFGSGTRLTVV.